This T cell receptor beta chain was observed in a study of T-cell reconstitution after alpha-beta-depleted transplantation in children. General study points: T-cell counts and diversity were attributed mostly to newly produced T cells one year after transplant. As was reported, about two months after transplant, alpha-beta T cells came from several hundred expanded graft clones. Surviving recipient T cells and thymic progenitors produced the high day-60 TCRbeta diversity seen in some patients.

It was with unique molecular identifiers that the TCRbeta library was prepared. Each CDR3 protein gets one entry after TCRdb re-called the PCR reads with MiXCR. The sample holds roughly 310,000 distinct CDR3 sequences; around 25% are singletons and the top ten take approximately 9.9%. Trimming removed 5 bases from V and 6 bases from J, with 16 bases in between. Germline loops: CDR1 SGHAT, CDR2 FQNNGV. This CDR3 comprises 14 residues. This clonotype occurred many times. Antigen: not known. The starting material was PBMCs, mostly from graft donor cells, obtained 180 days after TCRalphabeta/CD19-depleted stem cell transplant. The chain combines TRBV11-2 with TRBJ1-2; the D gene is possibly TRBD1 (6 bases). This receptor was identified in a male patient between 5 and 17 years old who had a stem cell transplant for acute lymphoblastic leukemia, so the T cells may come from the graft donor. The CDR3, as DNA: TGTGCCAGCAGCCCCTGGACGGGGGGCAATGGCTACACCTTC. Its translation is CASSPWTGGNGYTF.